This passage covers 31 T cell receptor beta chains from one sample sequenced in a study of blood T cell repertoires in COVID-19. Using immunoSEQ multiplex PCR, the repertoire was profiled, and TCRdb retains in-frame clones only, with some absent. Found here are approximately 140,000 clones, over 75% of them singletons; the top ten hold 10% to 13%. Sample: peripheral blood. The receptor source for this set is a man aged 60 to 75 with active or convalescent COVID-19.

The chain combines TRBV6-5 with TRBJ2-2; D call uncertain. V was cut by 6 bases and J by 7 bases, with 12 bases left in between. CDR3 size: 13 residues. In germline, CDR1 is MNHEY, CDR2 SVGAGI. The CDR3 nucleotides are TGTGCCAGCAGATTCAAACTTGGCGGGGAGCTGTTTTTT. Translated: CASRFKLGGELFF.

This rearrangement joins TRBV3-1 (or the pseudogene TRBV3-2) to TRBJ2-4; 9 bases align to TRBD2. Germline V gene lookup returns CDR1 LGHDT and CDR2 YNNKEL (reference sequence). The CDR3 has 18 residues. The V gene end was trimmed by 4 bases and the J gene end by 1 base; junction bases not matched to a gene: 11. For the CDR3, the DNA is TGTGCCAGCAGCCGGAGGGGCGCAAGCGGGAGGGCCAAAAACATTCAGTACTTC. As protein: CASSRRGASGRAKNIQYF.

V and J are TRBV7-2 and TRBJ1-2, with D possibly being TRBD1 (6 bases). This CDR3 is 15 amino acids long. The germline gives CDR1 SGHTA, CDR2 FQGNSA. The V and J ends lost 2 bases and 5 bases respectively, with 15 bases between them. CDR3 sequence reads: CASSLKSGDSYGYTF. CDR3 in DNA: TGTGCCAGCAGCTTAAAGTCAGGGGATTCTTATGGCTACACCTTC.

This chain links TRBV28 with TRBJ1-2; D perhaps matches TRBD1 (6 bases). The germline CDR1 and CDR2 sequences are MDHEN and SYDVKM. This CDR3 has 14 residues. V was clipped by 6 bases and J by 2 bases, with 13 bases between them. For the CDR3, the DNA is TGTGCCAGCAGCTGGGGGCTTGAGAACTATGGCTACACCTTC. This translates into CASSWGLENYGYTF.

The V call is TRBV5-1, the J call TRBJ1-3; D call uncertain. The CDR3 extends over 14 amino acids. Germline CDR1 reads SGHRS; CDR2 reads YFSETQ. Trimming shortened V by 4 bases and J by 0 bases, and 8 bases separated the two germline ends. The CDR3 DNA reads TGCGCCAGCAGCGCCAGAAGCTCTGGAAACACCATATATTTT. This encodes CASSARSSGNTIYF.

The genes are TRBV19 and TRBJ2-7; TRBD2 matches 8 bases. Germline CDR1 and CDR2: LNHDA and SQIVND (reference sequence). V gave up 4 bases and J gave up 3 bases; unmatched junction bases: 2. CDR3 size: 13 residues. The CDR3 sequence is CASSTGRGYEQYF. In DNA, the CDR3 is TGTGCCAGTAGTACCGGGAGGGGCTACGAGCAGTACTTC.

This clone was seen a handful of times. The chain couples TRBV6-1 to TRBJ2-1; maybe TRBD2 (5 bases). Deletions cut 2 bases from V and 2 bases from J, with 13 bases between. CDR1 and CDR2 (germline): MNHNS, SASEGT. The CDR3 is made up of 16 amino acids. CDR3 nucleotide sequence: TGTGCCAGCAGTGAACGTAGGACTGTCACCTACAATGAGCAGTTCTTC. It encodes CASSERRTVTYNEQFF.

V usage is TRBV4-3 and J usage is TRBJ1-2; D is perhaps TRBD1 (6 bases). The CDR3 loop spans 15 amino acids. CDR1 is LGHNA and CDR2 is YSLEER in the germline V gene. The V and J ends lost 0 bases and 8 bases respectively, with 16 bases between them. The CDR3 DNA sequence: TGCGCCAGCAGCCAAGATGGGGGCAGAGGATTCGGCTACACCTTC. Its protein is CASSQDGGRGFGYTF.

The V gene is TRBV7-2, the J gene TRBJ2-3; 12 nucleotides line up with TRBD2. Germline CDR1 reads SGHTA; CDR2 reads FQGNSA. The CDR3 is 18 amino acids. With 5 bases clipped from V and 3 bases from J, the junction kept 12 bases outside the gene matches. The CDR3 sequence: CASSARPLTSGSTDTQYF. The CDR3 DNA sequence: TGTGCCAGCAGCGCTCGCCCCCTGACTAGCGGGAGTACAGATACGCAGTATTTT.

This sequence joins TRBV5-6 and TRBJ2-1; the match to TRBD2 covers 7 bases. Germline V gene lookup returns CDR1 SGHDT and CDR2 YYEEEE. CDR3 length: 11 amino acids. V was clipped by 4 bases and J by 12 bases; unmatched bases: 4. CDR3 nucleotides: TGTGCCAGCAGCAACCTAGCGGTGCAGTTCTTC. Translation gives CASSNLAVQFF.

The V call is TRBV29-1, the J call TRBJ1-1, with D possibly TRBD1 on 5 matching bases. The CDR3 sequence is 12 residues long. Germline assignment: CDR1 SQVTM and CDR2 ANQGSEA. Trimming took off 5 bases at V and 3 bases at J, with 10 bases between the two ends. For the CDR3, the DNA is TGCAGCGTTAGGACGGGGGACACTGAAGCTTTCTTT. Translated, it gives CSVRTGDTEAFF.

The CDR3 sequence: CASRVRVGEQFF. DNA for the CDR3: TGTGCCAGCAGGGTTCGGGTCGGGGAGCAGTTCTTC. The chain uses TRBV28 and TRBJ2-1; D not certain. Trimming took off 6 bases at V and 10 bases at J, with 13 bases between the two ends. This CDR3 has 12 residues. Germline-derived CDR1 and CDR2 are MDHEN and SYDVKM. The variable domain in full, with the rest retrieved from reference TRBV28 and TRBJ2-1, is DVKVTQSSRYLVKRTGEKVFLECVQDMDHENMFWYRQDPGLGLRLIYFSYDVKMKEKGDIPEGYSVSREKKERFSLILESASTNQTSMYLCASRVRVGEQFFGPGTRLTVL.

The chain recombines TRBV6-5 with TRBJ1-5, with D possibly matching TRBD1 (5 bases). CDR3 length equals 15 residues. The germline V gene encodes CDR1 MNHEY and CDR2 SVGAGI. V was clipped by 8 bases and J by 5 bases, with 19 bases between them. The CDR3 region has the DNA TGTGCCAGCTCTTCACAACCCCGGGGGGATCAGCCCCAGCATTTT. Translation: CASSSQPRGDQPQHF.

The V and J genes are TRBV19 and TRBJ2-7; possibly TRBD2 for D (5 bases). CDR3 length equals 15 residues. Between the trimmed V and J ends, which lost 2 bases and 4 bases, there was a span of 15 bases. CDR1 and CDR2 from the germline V gene are LNHDA and SQIVND (reference sequence). CDR3 coding DNA: TGTGCCAGTAGTATATTCAGCGGCTCGACGTACGAGCAGTACTTC. Translating gives CASSIFSGSTYEQYF.

V gene TRBV21-1 combines with J gene TRBJ1-1; TRBD1 was called by the table and not checked on the DNA. TRBV21-1 is a recognized pseudogene. There are 16 residues in the CDR3. CDR3 coding DNA: TGTGCCAGCACTAGAGGACAGGGGAGTAGGAACACTGAAGCTTTCTTT. It specifies CASTRGQGSRNTEAFF.

V usage is TRBV28 and J usage is TRBJ1-5; D uncertain. CDR1 is MDHEN, CDR2 SYDVKM, per germline. V dropped 6 bases and J dropped 4 bases, with 13 bases sitting between them. The CDR3 has 14 residues. The CDR3 DNA reads TGTGCCAGCAGGGTAGGCCAGGCTAATCAGCCCCAGCATTTT. This gives the protein CASRVGQANQPQHF.

The chain couples TRBV28 to TRBJ2-7; D is ambiguous. Deletions cut 5 bases from V and 1 base from J, with 6 bases between. Looked up from germline, CDR1 is MDHEN and CDR2 is SYDVKM. The CDR3 consists of 12 residues. The CDR3 protein is CASSPRSYEQYF. DNA of the CDR3: TGTGCCAGCAGTCCTCGGTCCTACGAGCAGTACTTC.

The chain links TRBV5-8 to TRBJ2-7, with D maybe TRBD1 (6 bases). This CDR3 has 13 residues. Trimming left V 2 bases short and J 6 bases short, with 12 bases between. Looked up from germline, CDR1 is SGHTS and CDR2 is YDEGEE. The CDR3 sequence is CASSFGRGGEQYF. The CDR3 DNA is TGTGCCAGCAGCTTCGGCAGGGGCGGCGAGCAGTACTTC.

The CDR3 DNA sequence: TGTGCCAGCAGCTTAGCGGTTGGTACTGAAGCTTTCTTT. The encoded protein is CASSLAVGTEAFF. The V call is TRBV11-2, the J call TRBJ1-1, with D unclear. The germline V gene has CDR1 SGHAT and CDR2 FQNNGV. The CDR3 sequence is 13 residues long. V was shortened by 1 base and J by 5 bases, with 8 bases between the two germline ends.

The V gene is TRBV5-6, the J gene TRBJ2-5; 10 bases map to TRBD2. V lost 0 bases, J lost 1 base, and 6 bases stayed unmatched. The germline CDR1 and CDR2 sequences are SGHDT and YYEEEE. The CDR3 is 17 residues long. CDR3 sequence (DNA): TGTGCCAGCAGCTTGGTAGGAAGCGGGAGGGCCCAAGAGACCCAGTACTTC. This codes for CASSLVGSGRAQETQYF.

This chain joins TRBV28 and TRBJ2-5; 11 bases fit TRBD2. Germline V lookup: CDR1 MDHEN, CDR2 SYDVKM. V shed 2 bases and J 4 bases; nucleotides not matched to a gene: 3. This CDR3 comprises 15 residues. CDR3 region: CASSLTLAGGETQYF. The CDR3 DNA is TGTGCCAGCAGTTTAACGCTAGCGGGAGGAGAGACCCAGTACTTC.

The chain employs TRBV7-2 and TRBJ2-3, with TRBD2 matching 13 bases. V gave up 5 bases and J gave up 2 bases; unmatched junction bases: 13. There are 19 residues in the CDR3. Germline loops: CDR1 SGHTA, CDR2 FQGNSA. The CDR3 region is CASSPRGLAGTLTTDTQYF. The CDR3 DNA reads TGTGCCAGCAGCCCCCGGGGACTAGCGGGAACCCTGACCACAGATACGCAGTATTTT.

The chain has TRBV4-1 and TRBJ1-1; 10 positions agree with TRBD1. The CDR3 totals 17 residues. Germline loops: CDR1 MGHRA, CDR2 YSYEKL. J was trimmed by 7 bases and V by 0 bases; bases with no gene match: 11. CDR3 nucleotides: TGCGCCAGCAGCCAAGAGGTCCCCCGACAGGGGGCAAGTGAAGCTTTCTTT. Translated: CASSQEVPRQGASEAFF.

The chain carries TRBV28 and TRBJ1-6, with a possible D match to TRBD1 (5 bases). The CDR3 runs 17 residues. Trimming removed 6 bases at V and 0 bases at J, with 15 bases between. Per germline, CDR1 MDHEN and CDR2 SYDVKM. The CDR3 spells CASRVGLDSSYNSPLHF. The CDR3 DNA reads TGTGCCAGCAGGGTGGGCCTCGACAGCTCCTATAATTCACCCCTCCACTTT. Full variable domain (remainder filled in from reference TRBV28 and TRBJ1-6): DVKVTQSSRYLVKRTGEKVFLECVQDMDHENMFWYRQDPGLGLRLIYFSYDVKMKEKGDIPEGYSVSREKKERFSLILESASTNQTSMYLCASRVGLDSSYNSPLHFGNGTRLTVT.

The chain is built from TRBV25-1 and TRBJ1-5; possible D gene TRBD1, 6 bases. CDR1 is MGHDK and CDR2 is SYGVNS in the germline V gene. The V gene lost 3 bases and the J gene lost 2 bases, with 14 bases spanning the gap. The CDR3 loop spans 16 amino acids. The CDR3 DNA sequence: TGTGCCAGCAGTGATGGGGGCAGGGGAGGCAATCAGCCCCAGCATTTT. Translating it yields CASSDGGRGGNQPQHF.

The chain is built from TRBV4-2 and TRBJ2-3; 10 nucleotides line up with TRBD2. This CDR3 is 15 amino acids long. Trimming at V came to 3 bases and at J to 3 bases, leaving 3 bases not matched to a gene. Germline values: CDR1 LGHNA, CDR2 YNFKEQ. The CDR3 DNA reads TGTGCCAGCAGCCAGACACTAGCGGGGACAGATACGCAGTATTTT. Amino acids: CASSQTLAGTDTQYF.

This clone was found a few times. This chain joins TRBV5-1 and TRBJ2-1; TRBD2 agrees at 14 bases. V gave up 5 bases and J gave up 10 bases; unmatched junction bases: 5. The CDR3 is 14 amino acids. Germline V gene data show CDR1 as SGHRS and CDR2 as YFSETQ. The CDR3 DNA sequence: TGCGCCAGCAGGGGACTAGCGGGAGTTCAGGAGCAGTTCTTC. The encoded protein is CASRGLAGVQEQFF.

The chain is built from TRBV28 and TRBJ2-3, with 8 bases fitting TRBD1. Germline CDR1 reads MDHEN; CDR2 reads SYDVKM. J gave up 6 bases and V 5 bases, and 7 bases lay outside the gene matches. CDR3 size: 14 residues. In nucleotides, the CDR3 is TGTGCCAGCAGTCTAGAGACAGGGGTGGATACGCAGTATTTT. Protein product: CASSLETGVDTQYF.

The chain employs TRBV19 and TRBJ2-7; tentatively, D is TRBD1 (5 bases). The CDR3 contains 15 residues. V lost 6 bases to trimming and J lost 0 bases, with 15 bases between them. Germline V gene sequence: CDR1 LNHDA, CDR2 SQIVND (reference sequence). CDR3 coding DNA: TGTGCCAGTAGACCGACAGTAAGCTACTCCTACGAGCAGTACTTC. Translated, it gives CASRPTVSYSYEQYF.

The rearrangement joins TRBV2 to TRBJ2-5; the D gene is possibly TRBD2 (6 bases). CDR1 is SNHLY, CDR2 FYNNEI, per germline. The CDR3 length is 14 residues. The V end was cut by 4 bases, the J end by 4 bases, with 13 bases between. The CDR3 spells CASSVTGAAETQYF. CDR3 bases: TGTGCCAGCAGTGTCACGGGAGCGGCAGAGACCCAGTACTTC.

This clone appeared a single time. V is TRBV24-1 and J is TRBJ2-1; 11 bases are a match to TRBD2. Germline CDR1 reads KGHDR; CDR2 reads SFDVKD. The V gene end was trimmed by 5 bases and the J gene end by 8 bases; junction bases not matched to a gene: 7. This CDR3 comprises 15 residues. The CDR3 sequence is CATSVAGGQEDEQFF. The CDR3 nucleotides read TGTGCCACCAGTGTAGCGGGAGGGCAAGAGGATGAGCAGTTCTTC.